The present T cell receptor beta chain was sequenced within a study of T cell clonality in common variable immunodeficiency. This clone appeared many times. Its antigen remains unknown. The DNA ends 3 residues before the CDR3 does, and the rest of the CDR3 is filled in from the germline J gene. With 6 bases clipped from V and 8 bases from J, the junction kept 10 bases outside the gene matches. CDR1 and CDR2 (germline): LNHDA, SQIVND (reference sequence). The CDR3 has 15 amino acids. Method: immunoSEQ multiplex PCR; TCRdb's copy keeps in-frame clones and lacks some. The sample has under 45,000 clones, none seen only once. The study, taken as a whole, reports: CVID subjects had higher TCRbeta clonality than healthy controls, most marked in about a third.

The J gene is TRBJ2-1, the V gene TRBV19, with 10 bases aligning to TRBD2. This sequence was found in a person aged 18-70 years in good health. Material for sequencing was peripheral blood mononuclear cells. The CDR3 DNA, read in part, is TGTGCCAGTAGGAAGCTAGCGGGAGTCATGGATGAG. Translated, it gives CASRKLAGVMDE. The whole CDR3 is CASRKLAGVMDEQFF.